Presented here are 7 T cell receptor beta chains from one specimen sequenced in a study of T-cell memory formation after mild COVID-19. Using its own MiXCR run on the 5' RACE reads, TCRdb lists one record per CDR3 protein. This sample has around 430,000 distinct CDR3 sequences; 16% occur once, and the top ten carry 20% to 25%. The sequenced material came from PBMCs or a T cell subset sorted from them (not recorded which). These TCRs come from a man aged 18 to 29 who had mild COVID-19 (a few samples of this study predate the infection). Cell type and time point are not known.

V is TRBV20-1 and J is TRBJ2-1; TRBD2 is a possible D gene (6 bases). Trimming left V 3 bases short and J 0 bases short, with 6 bases between. This CDR3 is 13 amino acids long. CDR1 is DFQATT, CDR2 SNEGSKA, per germline (reference sequence). The CDR3 loop is CSAREGSYNEQFF. CDR3 coding DNA: TGCAGTGCTAGGGAGGGCTCCTACAATGAGCAGTTCTTC.

This clonotype was counted a few times. J is TRBJ2-7 and V is TRBV7-8, with D perhaps matching TRBD2 (7 bases). Looked up from germline, CDR1 is SGHVS and CDR2 is FQNEAQ. V lost 0 bases and J lost 6, with 15 bases in between. The CDR3 extends over 15 amino acids. The CDR3 region has the DNA TGTGCCAGCAGCTTAGCGGCCGGGGGGCGCCCCGAGCAGTACTTC. Its protein is CASSLAAGGRPEQYF.

Only a few counts were recorded for this clonotype. Its ends do not fully match the called genes, so a read error is possible. V gene TRBV20-1 combines with J gene TRBJ2-3; 10 bases agree with TRBD2. Germline V gene data show CDR1 as DFQATT and CDR2 as SNEGSKA (reference sequence). This CDR3 is built from 12 residues. CDR3 DNA: TGCAGTACTAGCGGGGACCCAGATACGCAGTATTTT. This encodes CSTSGDPDTQYF.

The chain has TRBV20-1 and TRBJ2-6; 16 nucleotides match TRBD2. CDR1 DFQATT and CDR2 SNEGSKA come from the germline V gene (reference sequence). This CDR3 comprises 18 residues. The V segment lost 6 bases and the J segment 1 base; nucleotides outside the gene matches: 6. CDR3 region: CSAGGTSGGESGANVLTF. CDR3 nucleotides: TGCAGTGCAGGTGGGACTAGCGGGGGGGAGTCTGGGGCCAACGTCCTGACTTTC.

The CDR3 region has the DNA TGCAGTGCTAGTAGGCAGGGGGAAGGCTACACCTTC. Translating it yields CSASRQGEGYTF. The chain employs TRBV20-1 and TRBJ1-2; TRBD1 matches at 7 bases. The V gene end was trimmed by 3 bases and the J gene end by 8 bases; junction bases not matched to a gene: 6. The CDR3 loop spans 12 amino acids. The V gene's germline CDR1 is DFQATT and CDR2 SNEGSKA (reference sequence).

The V gene is TRBV5-1, the J gene TRBJ2-7; D is perhaps TRBD1 (6 bases). CDR1 and CDR2 (germline): SGHRS, YFSETQ. Between the trimmed V and J ends, which lost 2 bases and 7 bases, there was a span of 16 bases. The CDR3 runs to 14 residues. CDR3 sequence reads: CASSLDRTMGEQYF. In DNA, the CDR3 is TGCGCCAGCAGCTTAGACAGGACGATGGGGGAGCAGTACTTC.

A few counts support this clonotype. This rearrangement joins TRBV5-1 to TRBJ2-5; possibly TRBD1 for D (6 bases). V was shortened by 4 bases and J by 5 bases, with 18 bases between the two germline ends. The CDR3 has 15 amino acids. Germline lookup yields CDR1 SGHRS and CDR2 YFSETQ. This CDR3 is CASSTGQRSWETQYF. The CDR3 DNA sequence: TGCGCCAGCAGCACCGGACAGCGAAGTTGGGAGACCCAGTACTTC. Based on the CDR3 plus reference TRBV5-1 and TRBJ2-5, the full variable domain is KAGVTQTPRYLIKTRGQQVTLSCSPISGHRSVSWYQQTPGQGLQFLFEYFSETQRNKGNFPGRFSGRQFSNSRSEMNVSTLELGDSALYLCASSTGQRSWETQYFGPGTRLLVL.